In this sample, the clone carrying this T cell receptor beta chain turned up a few times. Its antigen remains unknown. The sample comes from a study of T cell repertoires in cytomegalovirus infection. Overall study context: Peptides in the study included HLA-C-restricted and HLA-B-restricted CMV epitopes. Matching HLA type and CMV infection were both indicated by public TCR beta signatures. Study-wide results and limits: What dominated the ex vivo response were HLA-C-restricted CMV-specific TCR beta clonotypes. Identification of carriers of CMV plus the relevant HLA was achieved through cumulative public TCR beta family frequency.

TCRdb reprocessed the reads with MiXCR, giving one entry per CDR3 protein. Altogether approximately 990,000 distinct CDR3 sequences are present, less than 40% being singletons, with the ten largest covering around 15%. The sequenced sample was cultured CD8+ T cells from PBMCs, obtained from culture after CMV antigen stimulation. This receptor was identified in a human donor in good health (CMV status not recorded). Some clones in this sample may be carry-over from other donors' samples.

CDR3 DNA sequence: TGTGCCACATCGACAGGGCGGGCCGGGGAGCTGTTTTTT. It specifies CATSTGRAGELFF. The chain recombines TRBV19 with TRBJ2-2; the match to TRBD1 covers 7 bases. The germline V gene encodes CDR1 LNHDA and CDR2 SQIVND (reference sequence). J lost 6 bases, V lost 10 bases, and 8 bases had no gene match. The CDR3 loop spans 13 amino acids.